This T cell receptor beta chain derives from a study of blood T cell repertoires in COVID-19. Study at large: Some COVID-19 samples were acute and others convalescent; all came from the United States, Italy and Spain.

V lost 2 bases, J lost 5 bases, and 7 bases stayed unmatched. The CDR3 contains 17 residues. CDR1 and CDR2 from the germline V gene are MNHEY and SVGEGT. The assay was immunoSEQ multiplex PCR, and TCRdb's table has in-frame clones only and misses some. The sample has around 100,000 clones, 70% to 90% seen once. The gene calls are TRBV6-2 or TRBV6-3 and TRBJ2-2, with TRBD2 matching over 11 bases. The TCR originated in a human donor in a cohort sampled during active COVID-19. Sequenced: peripheral blood. Here the CDR3 DNA reads TGTGCCAGCAGTTACGCACTAGCGGGGGATCGAACCGGGGAGCTGTTTTTT. It is translated as CASSYALAGDRTGELFF.